This TCR beta chain was captured by sequencing in a study of T cell responses to AZD1222 COVID-19 vaccine. Study-level findings and limits: After the peak T cell response, and only then, were repertoires sampled. Females made up more of the donors, who were largely white British, and clonal diversity may have come out too low.

As regards this clone: Its antigen is unidentified.

Using immunoSEQ multiplex PCR, the repertoire was profiled, and TCRdb retains in-frame clones only, with some absent. The sample has around 50,000 clones, about 81% seen once. The receptor was isolated from an adult in good health. The starting material was peripheral blood, obtained on day 0 of AZD1222 vaccination.

The CDR3 DNA reads TGTGCCAGCAGCTTGACGGGACAGCCCTACGAGCAGTACTTC. This encodes CASSLTGQPYEQYF. The gene calls are TRBV5-6 and TRBJ2-7; 7 bases align to TRBD1. The CDR3 is made up of 14 amino acids. The V gene's germline CDR1 is SGHDT and CDR2 YYEEEE. The trim removed 1 base at V and 2 bases at J, leaving 3 bases unmatched.